These 13 T cell receptor beta chains came from one sample sequenced in a study of T-cell reconstitution after alpha-beta-depleted transplantation in children. A TCRbeta library incorporating unique molecular identifiers was prepared. TCRdb re-analysed the PCR reads in MiXCR, keeping a single row per CDR3 protein. The table includes 300,000 to 400,000 distinct CDR3 sequences, 15% to 20% detected once. This specimen consisted of PBMCs, mostly from graft donor cells, obtained 360 days after TCRalphabeta/CD19-depleted stem cell transplant. The receptors come from a male patient between 2 and 15 years old who had a stem cell transplant for acute lymphoblastic leukemia, so the T cells may come from the graft donor.

This rearrangement joins TRBV27 to TRBJ2-7; D call uncertain. Germline-derived CDR1 and CDR2 are MNHEY and SMNVEV (reference sequence). The CDR3 runs 13 residues. The V and J ends lost 5 bases and 4 bases respectively, with 12 bases between them. In DNA form, the CDR3 reads TGTGCCAGCAGTCCCCATAAACAGTACGAGCAGTACTTC. Protein sequence: CASSPHKQYEQYF.

This clonotype has more than one count but fewer than ten. This chain joins TRBV12-5 and TRBJ2-7; no clear D gene. The germline gives CDR1 LGHNT, CDR2 FRNRAP. The CDR3 covers 13 residues. V was cut by 11 bases and J by 5 bases, with 19 bases left in between. CDR3 residues: CAPLGLVVDEQYF. DNA of the CDR3: TGTGCTCCCCTAGGGCTAGTTGTCGACGAGCAGTACTTC.

This chain uses TRBV6-1 with TRBJ1-3; a possible D gene is TRBD1 (5 bases). This CDR3 region has 13 residues. The V and J ends lost 10 bases and 2 bases respectively, with 12 bases between them. CDR1 MNHNS and CDR2 SASEGT come from the germline V gene. Here the CDR3 reads CATAGLAGNTIYF. In nucleotides, the CDR3 is TGTGCCACCGCGGGACTTGCTGGAAACACCATATATTTT.

The sample holds many counts of this clonotype. This chain joins TRBV5-1 and TRBJ2-4; a weak D match, TRBD2 (6 bases). The germline V gene has CDR1 SGHRS and CDR2 YFSETQ. This CDR3 is 15 amino acids long. Trimming took off 2 bases at V and 8 bases at J, with 17 bases between the two ends. CDR3 coding DNA: TGCGCCAGCAGCTTAGGGGTGAAGACTAGTGACATTCAGTACTTC. It yields the protein CASSLGVKTSDIQYF.

This clonotype occurred a few times. The chain employs TRBV7-2 and TRBJ1-2, with 12 bases matching TRBD1. The CDR3 contains 16 residues. Per germline, CDR1 SGHTA and CDR2 FQGNSA. V was pared by 4 bases and J by 8 bases, with 11 bases of the junction left unmatched. CDR3 coding DNA: TGTGCCAGCAGCTCCGCGCCCGGGACAGGGGGCGCAGGCTACACCTTC. It encodes CASSSAPGTGGAGYTF.

The chain has TRBV5-1 and TRBJ2-5; weak D call: TRBD2 (5 bases). This CDR3 spans 15 amino acids. Germline V gene lookup returns CDR1 SGHRS and CDR2 YFSETQ. With 0 bases removed from V and 2 bases from J, the gap between germline ends came to 11 bases. This CDR3 is CASSLDRPGQETQYF. The CDR3, as DNA: TGCGCCAGCAGCTTGGATAGACCGGGGCAAGAGACCCAGTACTTC.

As for this clonotype: Given a much more abundant clone one base away, this may be a read error. The chain is built from TRBV28 and TRBJ2-2; 10 bases align to TRBD1. This CDR3 contains 15 residues. Germline assignment: CDR1 MDHEN and CDR2 SYDVKM. The V segment lost 4 bases and the J segment 6 bases; nucleotides outside the gene matches: 5. DNA of the CDR3: TGTGCCAGCAGTTCCTCCGGGACAGGGGCCGGGGAGCTGTTTTTT. Protein sequence: CASSSSGTGAGELFF.

The gene calls are TRBV6-1 and TRBJ2-7; D is uncertain. This CDR3 contains 14 residues. Per the germline V gene, CDR1 is MNHNS and CDR2 is SASEGT. The V gene lost 3 bases and the J gene lost 4 bases, with 13 bases spanning the gap. The CDR3 loop is CASSDWVERYEQYF. The CDR3 region has the DNA TGTGCCAGCAGTGACTGGGTTGAGAGGTACGAGCAGTACTTC.

This clonotype was counted at least ten times. The chain combines TRBV5-1 with TRBJ2-2, with TRBD1 identical over 8 bases. V was clipped by 2 bases and J by 5 bases; unmatched bases: 2. Germline V gene data show CDR1 as SGHRS and CDR2 as YFSETQ. The CDR3 is 14 residues long. CDR3 protein: CASSLTGGTGELFF. CDR3 DNA sequence: TGCGCCAGCAGCTTAACAGGGGGAACCGGGGAGCTGTTTTTT.

This clonotype was recorded a few times. The rearrangement joins TRBV20-1 to TRBJ2-1; possible D gene TRBD2, 5 bases. This CDR3 spans 20 amino acids. CDR1 and CDR2 (germline): DFQATT, SNEGSKA (reference sequence). V gave up 0 bases and J gave up 7 bases, with 31 bases separating them. The CDR3 nucleotides read TGCAGTGCTAGAGATCACGAAGTGTTGACCGGGCTAGCTGGCGGGAATGAGCAGTTCTTC. Protein: CSARDHEVLTGLAGGNEQFF.

The sample holds a few counts of this clonotype. The chain recombines TRBV6-2 or TRBV6-3 with TRBJ2-5, with D possibly being TRBD2 (6 bases). The germline V gene has CDR1 MNHEY and CDR2 SVGEGT. This CDR3 is 13 amino acids long. The V end was cut by 8 bases, the J end by 1 base, with 11 bases between. CDR3 sequence: CASAEGFQETQYF. DNA of the CDR3: TGTGCCAGCGCGGAGGGGTTCCAAGAGACCCAGTACTTC.

The chain links TRBV20-1 to TRBJ2-1; unclear D gene. This CDR3 region has 12 residues. Germline loops: CDR1 DFQATT, CDR2 SNEGSKA (reference sequence). V was trimmed by 1 base and J by 8 bases, leaving 9 bases between them. The CDR3 DNA is TGCAGTGCTAGAGGTGTGGTCGATGAGCAGTTCTTC. This codes for CSARGVVDEQFF.

This clonotype was detected ten times or more. The CDR3 reads CASSSPRGSGVQYF. In DNA form, the CDR3 reads TGTGCCAGCAGTAGTCCAAGGGGTTCGGGTGTGCAGTATTTT. V is TRBV7-9 and J is TRBJ2-3, with D tentatively TRBD1 (5 bases). The CDR3 has 14 amino acids. Trimming stripped 6 bases from V and 11 bases from J, with 21 bases between. CDR1 SEHNR and CDR2 FQNEAQ come from the germline V gene (reference sequence).